A single sample gave rise to the 4 T cell receptor beta chains below, sequenced in a study of T cell responses to AZD1222 COVID-19 vaccine. Profiled with immunoSEQ multiplex PCR; TCRdb holds only in-frame clones, not every one. The sample has around 130,000 clones; around 90% are singletons. The starting material was peripheral blood, obtained 28 days after the second dose of the MenACWY control vaccine. The source of these receptors is an adult who received the MenACWY meningococcal vaccine as a control.

The chain carries TRBV24-1 and TRBJ2-5; a weak D match, TRBD1 (5 bases). From germline, CDR1 is KGHDR and CDR2 SFDVKD. This CDR3 comprises 15 residues. V was cut by 4 bases and J by 1 base, with 12 bases left in between. CDR3 in DNA: TGTGCCACCAGTGAGGGCCGAAGGGGCCAAGAGACCCAGTACTTC. It is translated as CATSEGRRGQETQYF.

This chain joins TRBV28 and TRBJ1-2; perhaps TRBD1 as D (5 bases). The CDR3 is made up of 12 amino acids. V was trimmed by 10 bases and J by 2 bases, leaving 11 bases between them. The V gene's germline CDR1 is MDHEN and CDR2 SYDVKM. CDR3 in DNA: TGTGCCACCAGCCGACAGAACTATGGCTACACCTTC. Residues: CATSRQNYGYTF.

Only a few counts were recorded for this clone. This chain uses TRBV28 with TRBJ1-5; tentatively, D is TRBD1 (5 bases). This CDR3 is 16 amino acids long. The V end lost 1 base, the J end lost 9 bases, and 19 bases lay between the germline ends. CDR1 MDHEN and CDR2 SYDVKM come from the germline V gene. The CDR3 here is CASSLYRTQGVRPQHF. CDR3 bases: TGTGCCAGCAGTTTATACAGGACCCAGGGAGTGAGGCCCCAGCATTTT. Full variable domain (outside the CDR3, taken from reference TRBV28 and TRBJ1-5): DVKVTQSSRYLVKRTGEKVFLECVQDMDHENMFWYRQDPGLGLRLIYFSYDVKMKEKGDIPEGYSVSREKKERFSLILESASTNQTSMYLCASSLYRTQGVRPQHFGDGTRLSIL.

V usage is TRBV19 and J usage is TRBJ2-7; D perhaps matches TRBD2 (6 bases). Trimming removed 3 bases at V and 7 bases at J, with 10 bases between. This CDR3 spans 12 amino acids. CDR1 and CDR2 (germline): LNHDA, SQIVND (reference sequence). The DNA for the CDR3 is TGTGCCAGTAGTATGCCGGCGGGAGAGCAGTACTTC. It encodes CASSMPAGEQYF.